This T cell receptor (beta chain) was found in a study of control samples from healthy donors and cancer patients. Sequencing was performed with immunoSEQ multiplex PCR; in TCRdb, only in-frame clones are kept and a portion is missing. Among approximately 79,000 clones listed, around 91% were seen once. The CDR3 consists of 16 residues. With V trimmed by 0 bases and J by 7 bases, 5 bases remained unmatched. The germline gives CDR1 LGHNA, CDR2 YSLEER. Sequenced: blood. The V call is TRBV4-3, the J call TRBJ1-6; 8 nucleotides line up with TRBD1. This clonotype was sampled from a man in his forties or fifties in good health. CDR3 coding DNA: TGCGCCAGCAGCCAAGAAGGGACAGGCTCGAATTCACCCCTCCACTTT. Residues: CASSQEGTGSNSPLHF.